The rows below give T cell receptor beta chains drawn from one sample of a study of T cell changes during pregnancy in multiple sclerosis. Profiling relied on immunoSEQ multiplex PCR, and the TCRdb table lists in-frame clones only, not all of them. The sample lists some 41,000 clones; about nine tenths were seen once. The source material was CD4+ T cells from peripheral blood mononuclear cells, sampled in the third trimester of pregnancy. These receptor sequences come from a female donor in good health, enrolled as a control in a pregnancy study. Each CDR3 is given with its conserved first and last residue.

j_call: TRBJ1-6
cdr3_length: 19
v_call: TRBV9
cdr3_aa: CASSVGLRKGTAENSPLHF

j_call: TRBJ1-5
cdr3_length: 13
v_call: TRBV29-1
cdr3_aa: CSAATALDQPQHF

j_call: TRBJ2-2
cdr3_length: 13
v_call: TRBV5-6
cdr3_aa: CASSFLAAGELFF

j_call: TRBJ2-1
cdr3_length: 13
v_call: TRBV4-1
cdr3_aa: CASSSRTGDEQFF

j_call: TRBJ2-7
cdr3_length: 13
v_call: TRBV28
cdr3_aa: CVSTPGATYEQYF

j_call: TRBJ1-1
cdr3_length: 16
v_call: TRBV15
cdr3_aa: CATSRDRSTLNTEAFF

j_call: TRBJ2-3
cdr3_length: 15
v_call: TRBV4-2
cdr3_aa: CASSPRQGERDTQYF

j_call: TRBJ1-5
cdr3_length: 14
v_call: TRBV7-2
cdr3_aa: CASSFHFQNQPQHF

j_call: TRBJ1-2
cdr3_length: 18
v_call: TRBV19
cdr3_aa: CASSIDRGAERASNGYTF

j_call: TRBJ2-5
cdr3_length: 14
v_call: TRBV25-1
cdr3_aa: CASSEFRGLETQYF

j_call: TRBJ1-2
cdr3_length: 14
v_call: TRBV28
cdr3_aa: CASRGQGLGYGYTF

j_call: TRBJ1-1
cdr3_length: 14
v_call: TRBV27
cdr3_aa: CASSLLNTNTEAFF

j_call: TRBJ1-6
cdr3_length: 13
v_call: TRBV9
cdr3_aa: CASSTGQETSLHF

j_call: TRBJ2-5
cdr3_length: 14
v_call: TRBV10-3
cdr3_aa: CATNGAGNQETQYF

j_call: TRBJ1-1
cdr3_length: 16
v_call: TRBV2
cdr3_aa: CASSKGKEFGNTEAFF

j_call: TRBJ2-7
cdr3_length: 12
v_call: TRBV30
cdr3_aa: CAWTSGHYEQYF

j_call: TRBJ2-1
cdr3_length: 15
v_call: TRBV7-3
cdr3_aa: CASSSSRDMGNEQFF

j_call: TRBJ1-5
cdr3_length: 14
v_call: TRBV28
cdr3_aa: CASTSGTGYQPQHF

j_call: TRBJ2-3
cdr3_length: 15
v_call: TRBV5-1
cdr3_aa: CASSLVASGVNTQYF

j_call: TRBJ2-2
cdr3_length: 17
v_call: TRBV7-9
cdr3_aa: CASRPPIRGGNTGELFF

j_call: TRBJ1-2
cdr3_length: 16
v_call: TRBV18
cdr3_aa: CASSPEARGRGYGYTF

j_call: TRBJ2-5
cdr3_length: 17
v_call: TRBV14
cdr3_aa: CASSQVWDRGPGETQYF

j_call: TRBJ1-6
cdr3_length: 15
v_call: TRBV7-9
cdr3_aa: CASSISGGARSPLHF

j_call: TRBJ1-2
cdr3_length: 15
v_call: TRBV5-1
cdr3_aa: CASSLGTSQGYGYTF

j_call: TRBJ1-2
cdr3_length: 14
v_call: TRBV30
cdr3_aa: CAWSGSSSVYGYTF

j_call: TRBJ2-3
cdr3_length: 15
v_call: TRBV9
cdr3_aa: CASSVGGGPQGTQYF

j_call: TRBJ2-7
cdr3_length: 13
v_call: TRBV2
cdr3_aa: CADSTGNSYEQYF

j_call: TRBJ2-3
cdr3_length: 13
v_call: TRBV27
cdr3_aa: CASSPPGSDTQYF

j_call: TRBJ1-2
cdr3_length: 16
v_call: TRBV18
cdr3_aa: CASSLNRDSISYGYTF

j_call: TRBJ2-5
cdr3_length: 14
v_call: TRBV18
cdr3_aa: CASSPLTDKETQYF

j_call: TRBJ1-5
cdr3_length: 14
v_call: TRBV6-6
cdr3_aa: CASRRGQGNQPQHF

j_call: TRBJ2-3
cdr3_length: 14
v_call: TRBV28
cdr3_aa: CASSQAPNTDTQYF

j_call: TRBJ2-7
cdr3_length: 13
v_call: TRBV19
cdr3_aa: CASKGTGLREQYF

j_call: TRBJ2-1
cdr3_length: 12
v_call: TRBV19
cdr3_aa: CASSGLGREQFF

j_call: TRBJ1-4
cdr3_length: 15
v_call: TRBV6-1
cdr3_aa: CASKPGDATNEKLFF

j_call: TRBJ2-7
cdr3_length: 15
v_call: TRBV6-5
cdr3_aa: CASSYGWQGGYEQYF

j_call: TRBJ1-1
cdr3_length: 15
v_call: TRBV2
cdr3_aa: CASSEAWWRLGGAFF

j_call: TRBJ1-3
cdr3_length: 13
v_call: TRBV6-1
cdr3_aa: CASTLTGGNTIYF

j_call: TRBJ2-7
cdr3_length: 14
v_call: TRBV19
cdr3_aa: CASSTRQGSYEQYF